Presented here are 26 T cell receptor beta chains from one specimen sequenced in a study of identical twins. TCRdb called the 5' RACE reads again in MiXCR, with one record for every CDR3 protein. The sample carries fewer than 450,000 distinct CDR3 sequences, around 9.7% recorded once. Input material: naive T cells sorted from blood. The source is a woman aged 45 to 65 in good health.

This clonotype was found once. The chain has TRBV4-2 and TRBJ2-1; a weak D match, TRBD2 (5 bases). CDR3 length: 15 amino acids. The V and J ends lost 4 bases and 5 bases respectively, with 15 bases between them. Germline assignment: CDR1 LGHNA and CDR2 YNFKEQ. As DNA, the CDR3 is TGTGCCAGCAGCCCCCCAGTGGGAGCGGACAATGAGCAGTTCTTC. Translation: CASSPPVGADNEQFF.

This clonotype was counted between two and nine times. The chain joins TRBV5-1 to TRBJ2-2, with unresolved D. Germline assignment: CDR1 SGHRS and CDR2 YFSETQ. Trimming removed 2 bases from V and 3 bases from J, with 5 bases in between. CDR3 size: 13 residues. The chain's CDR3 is CASSFRYTGELFF. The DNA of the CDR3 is TGCGCCAGCAGCTTTAGGTACACCGGGGAGCTGTTTTTT.

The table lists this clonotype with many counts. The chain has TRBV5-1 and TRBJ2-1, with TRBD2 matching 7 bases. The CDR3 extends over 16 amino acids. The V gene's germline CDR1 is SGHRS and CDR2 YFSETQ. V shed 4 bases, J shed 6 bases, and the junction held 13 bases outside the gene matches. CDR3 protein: CASSGAGRLLGNEQFF. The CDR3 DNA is TGCGCCAGCAGCGGAGCGGGAAGGCTATTGGGCAATGAGCAGTTCTTC.

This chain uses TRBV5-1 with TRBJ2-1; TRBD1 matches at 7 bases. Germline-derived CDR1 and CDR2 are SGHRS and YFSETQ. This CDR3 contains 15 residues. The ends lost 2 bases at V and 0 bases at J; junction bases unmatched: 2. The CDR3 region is CASSFRTGSYNEQFF. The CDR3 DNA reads TGCGCCAGCAGCTTCCGGACAGGCTCCTACAATGAGCAGTTCTTC.

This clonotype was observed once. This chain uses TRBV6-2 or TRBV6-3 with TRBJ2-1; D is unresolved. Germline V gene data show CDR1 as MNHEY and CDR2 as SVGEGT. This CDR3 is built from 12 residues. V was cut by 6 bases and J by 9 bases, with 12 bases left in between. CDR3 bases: TGTGCCAGCAGCCTAGGGTCGGCTGAGCAGTTCTTC. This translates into CASSLGSAEQFF.

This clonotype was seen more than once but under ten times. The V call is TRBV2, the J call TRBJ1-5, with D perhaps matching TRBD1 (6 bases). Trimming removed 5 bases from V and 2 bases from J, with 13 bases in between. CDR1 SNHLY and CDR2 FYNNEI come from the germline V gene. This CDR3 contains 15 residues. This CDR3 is CASSLTDSRNQPQHF. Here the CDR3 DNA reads TGTGCCAGCAGTCTCACGGACAGCCGCAATCAGCCCCAGCATTTT.

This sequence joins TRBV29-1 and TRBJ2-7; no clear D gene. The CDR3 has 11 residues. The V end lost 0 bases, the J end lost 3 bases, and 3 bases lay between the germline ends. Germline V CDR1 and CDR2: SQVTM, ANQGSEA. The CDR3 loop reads CSVEEGYEQYF. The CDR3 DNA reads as TGCAGCGTTGAAGAGGGCTACGAGCAGTACTTC.

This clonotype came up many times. The CDR3 DNA sequence: TGCAGCGTTGAAGTCGGGAGGGGGGAAAAACTGTTTTTT. Amino acid sequence: CSVEVGRGEKLFF. The chain combines TRBV29-1 with TRBJ1-4, with D perhaps matching TRBD1 (6 bases). V gave up 1 base and J gave up 8 bases, with 11 bases separating them. The CDR3 is 13 residues long. The germline CDR1 and CDR2 sequences are SQVTM and ANQGSEA.

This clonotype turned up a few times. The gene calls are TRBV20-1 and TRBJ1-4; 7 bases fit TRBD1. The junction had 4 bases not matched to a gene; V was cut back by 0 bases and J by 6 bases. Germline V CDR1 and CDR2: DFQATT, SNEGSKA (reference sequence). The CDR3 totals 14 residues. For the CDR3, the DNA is TGCAGTGCTAGAGATCACAGGGGTCATGAAAAACTGTTTTTT. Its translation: CSARDHRGHEKLFF.

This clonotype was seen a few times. The CDR3 DNA reads TGTGCCAGCAGTGTAAGAGCGGGAGGCAGTGAGCAGTACGTC. Translation gives CASSVRAGGSEQYV. The chain recombines TRBV2 with TRBJ2-7, with 9 bases aligning to TRBD2. Per the germline V gene, CDR1 is SNHLY and CDR2 is FYNNEI. This CDR3 is built from 14 residues. Germline trimming cut 4 bases from V and 7 bases from J; bases unmatched to any gene: 8.

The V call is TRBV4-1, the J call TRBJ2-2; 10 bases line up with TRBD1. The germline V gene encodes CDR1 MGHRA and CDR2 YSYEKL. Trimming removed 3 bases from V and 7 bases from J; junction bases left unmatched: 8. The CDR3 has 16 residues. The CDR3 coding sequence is TGCGCCAGCAGCCACCGGGACAGGGGCCTCCGCGGGGAGCTGTTTTTT. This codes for CASSHRDRGLRGELFF.

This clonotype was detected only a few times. CDR3 coding DNA: TGTGCCAGCAGTTTACGGGGTTACTATCAGCCCCAGCATTTT. Protein sequence: CASSLRGYYQPQHF. The chain has TRBV12-3 or TRBV12-4 and TRBJ1-5; D gene ambiguous. The CDR3 runs 14 residues. V lost 2 bases and J lost 5, with 10 bases in between.

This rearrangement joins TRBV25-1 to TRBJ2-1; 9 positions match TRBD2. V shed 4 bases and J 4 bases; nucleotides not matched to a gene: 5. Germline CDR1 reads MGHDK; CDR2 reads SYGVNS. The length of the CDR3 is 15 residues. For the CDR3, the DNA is TGTGCCAGCAGTGCTCTAGCGGGAACTTACAATGAGCAGTTCTTC. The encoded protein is CASSALAGTYNEQFF. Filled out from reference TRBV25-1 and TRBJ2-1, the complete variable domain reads EADIYQTPRYLVIGTGKKITLECSQTMGHDKMYWYQQDPGMELHLIHYSYGVNSTEKGDLSSESTVSRIRTEHFPLTLESARPSHTSQYLCASSALAGTYNEQFFGPGTRLTVL.

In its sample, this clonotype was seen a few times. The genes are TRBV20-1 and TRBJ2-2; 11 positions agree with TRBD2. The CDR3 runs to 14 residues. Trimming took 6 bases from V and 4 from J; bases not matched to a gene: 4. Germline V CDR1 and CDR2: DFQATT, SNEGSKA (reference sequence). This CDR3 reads CSATSGRSTGELFF. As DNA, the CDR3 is TGCAGTGCCACTAGCGGGAGAAGCACCGGGGAGCTGTTTTTT.

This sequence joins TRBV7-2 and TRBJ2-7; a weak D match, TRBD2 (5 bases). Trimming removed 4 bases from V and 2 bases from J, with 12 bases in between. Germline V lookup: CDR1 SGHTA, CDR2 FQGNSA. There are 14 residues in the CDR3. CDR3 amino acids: CASSSSDGTYEQYF. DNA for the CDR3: TGTGCCAGCAGCTCCTCGGACGGGACCTACGAGCAGTACTTC.

CDR3: CAISDPGRAFF. CDR3 nucleotide sequence: TGTGCCATCAGTGACCCAGGTAGAGCTTTCTTT. The chain has TRBV10-3 and TRBJ1-1; D remains ambiguous. Germline loops: CDR1 ENHRY, CDR2 SYGVKD. Trimming removed 3 bases from V and 10 bases from J, with 9 bases in between. The CDR3 sequence is 11 residues long.

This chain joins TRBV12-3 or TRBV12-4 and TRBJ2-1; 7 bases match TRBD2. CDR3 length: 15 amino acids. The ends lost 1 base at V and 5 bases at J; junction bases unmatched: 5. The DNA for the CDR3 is TGTGCCAGCAGTTTAGGTCTAGCGGAGAACAATGAGCAGTTCTTC. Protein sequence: CASSLGLAENNEQFF.

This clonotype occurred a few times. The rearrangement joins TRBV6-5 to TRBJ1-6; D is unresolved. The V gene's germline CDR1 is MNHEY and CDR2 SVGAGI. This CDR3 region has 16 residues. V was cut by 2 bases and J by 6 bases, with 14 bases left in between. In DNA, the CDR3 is TGTGCCAGCAGTTACGCTGTGCCCGAAACTAATTCACCCCTCCACTTT. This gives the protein CASSYAVPETNSPLHF.

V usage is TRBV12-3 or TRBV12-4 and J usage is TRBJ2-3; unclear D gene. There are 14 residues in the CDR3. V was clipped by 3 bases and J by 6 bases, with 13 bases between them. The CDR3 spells CASSLSPTLDTQYF. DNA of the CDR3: TGTGCCAGCAGTTTGTCGCCTACACTGGATACGCAGTATTTT.

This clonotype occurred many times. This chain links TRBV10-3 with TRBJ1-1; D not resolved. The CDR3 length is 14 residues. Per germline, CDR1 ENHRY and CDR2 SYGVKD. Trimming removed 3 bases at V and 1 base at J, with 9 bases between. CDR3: CAISDPGENTEAFF. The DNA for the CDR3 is TGTGCCATCAGTGATCCCGGAGAGAACACTGAAGCTTTCTTT.

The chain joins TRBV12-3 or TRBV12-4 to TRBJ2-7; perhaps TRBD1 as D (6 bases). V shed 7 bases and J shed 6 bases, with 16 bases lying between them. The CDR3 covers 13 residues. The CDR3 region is CASIQAGAGEQYF. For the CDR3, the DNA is TGTGCCAGCATCCAGGCAGGGGCCGGCGAGCAGTACTTC.

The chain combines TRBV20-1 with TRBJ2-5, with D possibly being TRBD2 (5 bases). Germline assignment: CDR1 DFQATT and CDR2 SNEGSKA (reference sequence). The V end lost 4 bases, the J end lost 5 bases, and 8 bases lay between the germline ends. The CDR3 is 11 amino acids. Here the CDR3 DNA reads TGCAGTGCTACGGGGTCCGAGACCCAGTACTTC. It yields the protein CSATGSETQYF.

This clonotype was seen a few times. The CDR3 protein is CASSVARLTDTQYF. The CDR3 region has the DNA TGTGCCAGCAGCGTAGCGCGGCTCACAGATACGCAGTATTTT. The J gene is TRBJ2-3, the V gene TRBV9; D gene unclear. The CDR3 has 14 amino acids. V was trimmed by 0 bases and J by 2 bases, leaving 7 bases between them. Germline assignment: CDR1 SGDLS and CDR2 YYNGEE.

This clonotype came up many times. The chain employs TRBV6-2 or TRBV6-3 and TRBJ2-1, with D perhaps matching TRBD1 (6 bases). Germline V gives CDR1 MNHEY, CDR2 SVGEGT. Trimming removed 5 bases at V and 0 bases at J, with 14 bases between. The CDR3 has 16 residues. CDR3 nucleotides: TGTGCCAGCAGTACCTTACAGGGAAGCTCCTACAATGAGCAGTTCTTC. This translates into CASSTLQGSSYNEQFF.

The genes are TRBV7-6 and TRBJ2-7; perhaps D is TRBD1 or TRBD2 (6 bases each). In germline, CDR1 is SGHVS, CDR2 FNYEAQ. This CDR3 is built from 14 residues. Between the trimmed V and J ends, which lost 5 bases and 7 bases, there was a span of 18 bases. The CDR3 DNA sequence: TGTGCCAGCAGCCCGAGACTAGGGGGGATGGAGCAGTACTTC. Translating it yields CASSPRLGGMEQYF.

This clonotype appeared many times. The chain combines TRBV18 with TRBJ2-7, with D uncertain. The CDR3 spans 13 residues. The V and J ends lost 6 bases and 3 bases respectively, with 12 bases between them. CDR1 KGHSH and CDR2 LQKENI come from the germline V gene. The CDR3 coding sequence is TGTGCCAGCTCGCCTACTAACCTCTACGAGCAGTACGTC. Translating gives CASSPTNLYEQYV.